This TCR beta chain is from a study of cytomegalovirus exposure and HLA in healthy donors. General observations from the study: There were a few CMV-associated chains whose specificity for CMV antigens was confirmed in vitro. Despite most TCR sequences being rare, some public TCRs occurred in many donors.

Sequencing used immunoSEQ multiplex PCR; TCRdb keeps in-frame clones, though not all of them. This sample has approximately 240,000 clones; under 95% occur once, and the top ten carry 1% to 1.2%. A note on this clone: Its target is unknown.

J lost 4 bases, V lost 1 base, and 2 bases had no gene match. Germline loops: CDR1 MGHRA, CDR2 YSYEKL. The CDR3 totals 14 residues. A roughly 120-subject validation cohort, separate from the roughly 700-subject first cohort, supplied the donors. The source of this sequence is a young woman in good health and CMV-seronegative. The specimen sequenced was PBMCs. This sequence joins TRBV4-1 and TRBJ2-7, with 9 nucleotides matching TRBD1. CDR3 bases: TGCGCCAGCAGCCAAGGGGGACAGGGATACGAGCAGTACTTC. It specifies CASSQGGQGYEQYF.